Listed below are T cell receptor beta chains from one sample, sequenced in a study of blood T cell repertoires in COVID-19. The table came from immunoSEQ multiplex PCR; TCRdb's copy has only in-frame clones and leaves some out. In the table there are around 250,000 clones, 84% of which are singletons. Sequencing was carried out using peripheral blood. Receptor source: a woman aged 40-49 years who had recovered from COVID-19. The CDR3 runs from the conserved cysteine through the conserved F or W.

V gene	J gene	CDR3 protein
TRBV29-1	TRBJ1-1	CSVRGQGAAGTEAFF
TRBV28	TRBJ1-2	CASRGRLRWGLYGYTF
TRBV3-1/TRBV3-2	TRBJ1-2	CASSQEDWGYTF
TRBV5-5	TRBJ1-1	CASSLFRGANTEAFF
TRBV28	TRBJ1-1	CASRPGTGQGIIKAFF
TRBV18	TRBJ1-5	CASSEGMDGNQPQHF
TRBV5-4	TRBJ1-4	CASSLAAGSSTNEKLFF
TRBV6-5	TRBJ2-7	CASYVEEGYEQYF
TRBV27	TRBJ1-1	CASGNPGYRNTEAFF
TRBV5-1	TRBJ1-4	CASSSNWDSNEKLFF
TRBV6-5	TRBJ1-5	CASRGDSVQPQHF
TRBV6-1	TRBJ2-7	CASADSLSSYEQYF
TRBV5-6	TRBJ2-1	CASRLANEQFF
TRBV28	TRBJ2-7	CASTQGGQVSSYEQYF
TRBV4-1	TRBJ1-5	CASSQVTGGGNQPQHF
TRBV5-1	TRBJ1-1	CASRLQGKVAEAFF
TRBV21-1	TRBJ2-5	CASSKGGDRGLLETQYF
TRBV18	TRBJ2-7	CASSTRDRGIYEQYF
TRBV5-1	TRBJ1-1	CASSPTGRGHTEAFF
TRBV19	TRBJ2-2	CASKPASPNTGELFF
TRBV11-2	TRBJ2-2	CASSRPDRVTNGELFF
TRBV4-2	TRBJ1-6	CASSQGLAGTGGSPLHF
TRBV10-3	TRBJ1-2	CAIGGTTNYGYTF
TRBV28	TRBJ1-5	CASSFIGNQPQHF
TRBV6-5	TRBJ2-2	CASSYRGQTTGELFF
TRBV25-1	TRBJ1-1	CASSEFTSRGTEAFF
TRBV5-1	TRBJ1-2	CASSLGRLGGSDYGYTF
TRBV28	TRBJ1-2	CASSPSGGNDGYTF
TRBV30	TRBJ2-3	CAWRGRGTTDTQYF
TRBV10-3	TRBJ1-1	CAISGRGGVPDTEAFF
TRBV24-1	TRBJ2-3	CATSDPGTSADTQYF
TRBV11-2	TRBJ1-1	CASSPGQGMNTEAFF
TRBV12-3/TRBV12-4	TRBJ1-6	CASSFINSPLHF
TRBV7-9	TRBJ2-2	CASSLLTGGLGELFF
TRBV27	TRBJ2-5	CASGQGVAQYF
TRBV9	TRBJ1-1	CASSVAVNTEAFF
TRBV7-6	TRBJ2-1	CASRRSSGGSPWGNEQFF
TRBV5-1	TRBJ2-1	CASSFQRPDEQFF
TRBV3-1/TRBV3-2	TRBJ2-7	CASSSNFDRGSYEQYF
TRBV30	TRBJ2-6	CARTVSGANVLTF
TRBV30	TRBJ1-3	CAWSTTHSSGNTIYF
TRBV13	TRBJ2-7	CASSLGIGWEQYF
TRBV2	TRBJ2-3	CASRLVGAGLDTQYF
TRBV6-5	TRBJ2-7	CASSYSPSGGEQYF
TRBV11-2	TRBJ1-2	CASSSPRTGVYGYTF